Presented here are 13 T cell receptor beta chains from one specimen sequenced in a study of CD8 T cells in ankylosing spondylitis. Findings and limits, study-wide: A TCR beta motif of eight highly homologous variants appeared characteristic of ankylosing spondylitis blood.

These receptors' targets are unknown. MiXCR, run by TCRdb on the 5' RACE reads, gives a single entry per CDR3 protein. The sample lists 390,000 or so distinct CDR3 sequences; approximately 20% were seen once. Specimen: blood, either unsorted or a sorted T cell fraction (not recorded which). These receptor sequences come from a male donor with ankylosing spondylitis.

Ten or more counts support this clonotype. The chain combines TRBV12-3 or TRBV12-4 with TRBJ2-4; TRBD2 matches at 7 bases. V dropped 7 bases and J dropped 1; count of bases not matched to a gene: 4. The CDR3 length is 14 residues. CDR3 sequence: CASTLGRAKNIQYF. In nucleotides, the CDR3 is TGTGCCAGCACCCTCGGGAGGGCCAAAAACATTCAGTACTTC.

This clonotype showed up just a few times. This sequence joins TRBV5-5 and TRBJ2-2, with 7 bases aligning to TRBD2. The CDR3 is 16 residues long. V lost 4 bases and J lost 6; bases outside the gene matches: 12. Germline CDR1 and CDR2: SGHKS and YYEKEE (reference sequence). In nucleotides, the CDR3 is TGTGCCAGCAGCCAGGTCCCTAGACTAGCTCCCGGGGAGCTGTTTTTT. Its translation is CASSQVPRLAPGELFF.

The chain uses TRBV7-2 and TRBJ2-1; D gene ambiguous. The CDR3 contains 15 residues. Looked up from germline, CDR1 is SGHTA and CDR2 is FQGNSA. The V end was cut by 4 bases, the J end by 0 bases, with 10 bases between. The CDR3 reads CASSSYRDSYNEQFF. The DNA of the CDR3 is TGTGCCAGCAGCTCATACAGAGACTCCTACAATGAGCAGTTCTTC.

This chain joins TRBV29-1 and TRBJ1-5; D unclear. V shed 5 bases and J shed 0 bases, with 8 bases lying between them. This CDR3 has 13 amino acids. CDR1 SQVTM and CDR2 ANQGSEA come from the germline V gene. The CDR3 sequence is CSVCLDSNQPQHF. CDR3 nucleotides: TGCAGCGTTTGCCTCGATAGCAATCAGCCCCAGCATTTT.

There are a few counts of this clonotype. Compared with germline, one end of the junction differs, possibly owing to a read error. V gene TRBV2 combines with J gene TRBJ1-2, with D tentatively TRBD1 (5 bases). CDR1 and CDR2 (germline): SNHLY, FYNNEI. The CDR3 length is 11 residues. CDR3 sequence: CASRERGGYTF. The CDR3 nucleotides are TGTGCCAGCCGTGAGAGGGGTGGCTACACCTTC. Together with reference TRBV2 and TRBJ1-2, the CDR3 gives the full variable domain: EPEVTQTPSHQVTQMGQEVILRCVPISNHLYFYWYRQILGQKVEFLVSFYNNEISEKSEIFDDQFSVERPDGSNFTLKIRSTKLEDSAMYFCASRERGGYTFGSGTRLTVV.

The V call is TRBV5-4, the J call TRBJ2-7, with D tentatively TRBD1 (6 bases). V was shortened by 4 bases and J by 4 bases, with 12 bases between the two germline ends. Germline assignment: CDR1 SGHNT and CDR2 YYREEE (reference sequence). CDR3 length equals 13 residues. CDR3 DNA: TGTGCCAGCAGCCCTGCTAGGGGGTACGAGCAGTACTTC. Protein product: CASSPARGYEQYF.

This chain links TRBV5-1 with TRBJ2-3; D might be TRBD1 (6 bases). V lost 2 bases to trimming and J lost 5 bases, with 15 bases between them. There are 15 residues in the CDR3. The germline V gene has CDR1 SGHRS and CDR2 YFSETQ. The CDR3 here is CASSFSSGVLDTQYF. For the CDR3, the DNA is TGCGCCAGCAGCTTTTCTTCAGGGGTATTAGATACGCAGTATTTT. The whole variable domain, remainder taken from reference TRBV5-1 and TRBJ2-3, is KAGVTQTPRYLIKTRGQQVTLSCSPISGHRSVSWYQQTPGQGLQFLFEYFSETQRNKGNFPGRFSGRQFSNSRSEMNVSTLELGDSALYLCASSFSSGVLDTQYFGPGTRLTVL.

The chain carries TRBV7-2 and TRBJ2-1; unclear D gene. From germline, CDR1 is SGHTA and CDR2 FQGNSA. V gave up 3 bases and J gave up 10 bases, with 19 bases separating them. This CDR3 has 15 residues. CDR3 nucleotides: TGTGCCAGCAGCTTCGTTCCCACCAAGTCTCTGGAGCAGTTCTTC. It encodes CASSFVPTKSLEQFF. The variable domain in full, with the rest retrieved from reference TRBV7-2 and TRBJ2-1, is GAGVSQSPSNKVTEKGKDVELRCDPISGHTALYWYRQSLGQGLEFLIYFQGNSAPDKSGLPSDRFSAERTGGSVSTLTIQRTQQEDSAVYLCASSFVPTKSLEQFFGPGTRLTVL.

This clonotype has only a few counts. The chain links TRBV5-4 to TRBJ2-7; 12 bases line up with TRBD2. This CDR3 spans 14 amino acids. Per the germline V gene, CDR1 is SGHNT and CDR2 is YYREEE (reference sequence). V was clipped by 4 bases and J by 5 bases; unmatched bases: 4. CDR3 nucleotide sequence: TGTGCCAGCAGCGCGACTAGCGGGAGTAACGAGCAGTACTTC. It encodes CASSATSGSNEQYF.

This clonotype has a handful of counts. V is TRBV5-1 and J is TRBJ1-1; D uncertain. The germline CDR1 and CDR2 sequences are SGHRS and YFSETQ. Trimming took off 2 bases at V and 1 base at J, with 12 bases between the two ends. The CDR3 has 15 residues. The CDR3 loop is CASSLRHPANTEAFF. CDR3 in DNA: TGCGCCAGCAGCTTACGACATCCAGCGAACACTGAAGCTTTCTTT. Filled out from reference TRBV5-1 and TRBJ1-1, the complete variable domain reads KAGVTQTPRYLIKTRGQQVTLSCSPISGHRSVSWYQQTPGQGLQFLFEYFSETQRNKGNFPGRFSGRQFSNSRSEMNVSTLELGDSALYLCASSLRHPANTEAFFGQGTRLTVV.

This clonotype was observed a few times. The chain combines TRBV6-5 with TRBJ2-2; the match to TRBD1 covers 9 bases. Germline CDR1 is MNHEY and CDR2 is SVGAGI. V was clipped by 0 bases and J by 4 bases; unmatched bases: 6. The CDR3 covers 17 residues. The DNA of the CDR3 is TGTGCCAGCAGTTACTCTACGGGACAGGGCGCCACCGGGGAGCTGTTTTTT. As protein: CASSYSTGQGATGELFF.

J is TRBJ2-1 and V is TRBV5-1; D tentatively reads TRBD1 or TRBD2 (6 bases each). Trimming removed 5 bases at V and 6 bases at J, with 21 bases between. This CDR3 is 16 amino acids long. Germline V CDR1 and CDR2: SGHRS, YFSETQ. CDR3 sequence: CASSGGTTHTTNEQFF. As DNA, the CDR3 is TGCGCCAGCAGTGGGGGGACAACCCACACCACCAATGAGCAGTTCTTC.

J is TRBJ2-1 and V is TRBV3-1, with TRBD2 matching 8 bases. CDR1 and CDR2 (germline): LGHDT, YNNKEL (reference sequence). The CDR3 totals 14 residues. Trimming at V came to 3 bases and at J to 5 bases, leaving 3 bases not matched to a gene. The chain's CDR3 is CASSQSGGNNEQFF. DNA of the CDR3: TGTGCCAGCAGCCAGAGCGGGGGAAACAATGAGCAGTTCTTC.